This TCR beta chain emerged from a study of CD8 T cells in ankylosing spondylitis. This clonotype has at least ten counts. Its matching antigen is unknown. Overall study findings and caveats: Some of the motif variants had earlier been found in reactive arthritis patients' fluid and blood. In ankylosing spondylitis patients, matched synovial fluid reportedly showed significant enrichment of disease-linked clones. Researchers report that disease-linked clones proved CD8+ and relatively rare in peripheral blood. Seemingly distinctive of ankylosing spondylitis blood was a TCR beta motif formed by eight highly homologous variants.

Germline CDR1 reads MGHRA; CDR2 reads YSYEKL. V shed 1 base, J shed 1 base, and the junction held 3 bases outside the gene matches. CDR3 size: 15 residues. 5'-RACE, quantitative and with molecular barcodes, yielded the TCR beta libraries. One entry per CDR3 protein results from TCRdb running MiXCR on the 5' RACE reads. The data show 200,000 to 250,000 distinct CDR3 sequences, 7% to 8% seen once. The gene calls are TRBV4-1 and TRBJ2-5, with 7 nucleotides matching TRBD2. Sequencing used blood, either unsorted or a sorted T cell fraction (not recorded which). The TCR was taken from a male donor with ankylosing spondylitis. CDR3 nucleotide sequence: TGCGCCAGCAGCCAAGGCCTAGCGGTCCAAGAGACCCAGTACTTC. It is translated as CASSQGLAVQETQYF.